The rows below give T cell receptor beta chains drawn from one sample of a study of T-cell reconstitution after alpha-beta-depleted transplantation in children. TCRdb analysed the PCR reads with MiXCR anew, one entry per CDR3 protein. This table holds about 500,000 distinct CDR3 sequences, around a third found once. The sequenced sample was PBMCs from the stem cell graft donor, obtained from the stem cell graft. The receptors were sampled from a human donor who donated a stem cell graft to a child with aplastic anemia. The CDR3 runs from the conserved cysteine through the conserved F or W. Fields, in order: V gene, J gene, CDR3 protein.

v_call: TRBV30
j_call: TRBJ1-1
cdr3_aa: CAWSVQVRTEAFF

v_call: TRBV4-3
j_call: TRBJ2-5
cdr3_aa: CASSQDWGGQGTQYF

v_call: TRBV20-1
j_call: TRBJ2-1
cdr3_aa: CSARRGVSGSSYNEQFF

v_call: TRBV12-3/TRBV12-4
j_call: TRBJ2-7
cdr3_aa: CASSLRTASYEQYF

v_call: TRBV4-1
j_call: TRBJ2-3
cdr3_aa: CASSQDWSSGGFTDTQYF

v_call: TRBV2
j_call: TRBJ2-2
cdr3_aa: CASSYPTSGANTGELFF

v_call: TRBV5-1
j_call: TRBJ1-1
cdr3_aa: CASNWETNTEAFF

v_call: TRBV7-2
j_call: TRBJ2-2
cdr3_aa: CASSFPTSGAGELFF

v_call: TRBV5-6
j_call: TRBJ2-7
cdr3_aa: CASSGAGLEHYEQYF

v_call: TRBV29-1
j_call: TRBJ1-2
cdr3_aa: CSATEVRGPHGYTF

v_call: TRBV7-6
j_call: TRBJ1-1
cdr3_aa: CASSLAPDIPPEAFF

v_call: TRBV4-2
j_call: TRBJ1-1
cdr3_aa: CASSSGQGPGGTEAFF

v_call: TRBV5-1
j_call: TRBJ2-5
cdr3_aa: CASAGGPESETQYF

v_call: TRBV27
j_call: TRBJ2-4
cdr3_aa: CASSLSEGENIQYF

v_call: TRBV29-1
j_call: TRBJ2-5
cdr3_aa: CSALWETQYF

v_call: TRBV4-1
j_call: TRBJ2-1
cdr3_aa: CASSFGQGLGNEQFF

v_call: TRBV11-2
j_call: TRBJ2-1
cdr3_aa: CASSWLPTSGRASYNEQFF

v_call: TRBV30
j_call: TRBJ2-3
cdr3_aa: CAWSVGTSGSGDTQYF

v_call: TRBV12-3/TRBV12-4
j_call: TRBJ1-5
cdr3_aa: CASSSSLDRPRRTQHF

v_call: TRBV4-3
j_call: TRBJ2-6
cdr3_aa: CASSQDLRGYSGANVLTF

v_call: TRBV29-1
j_call: TRBJ1-1
cdr3_aa: CSSQGRNTEAFF

v_call: TRBV6-2/TRBV6-3
j_call: TRBJ1-5
cdr3_aa: CASSYSSNQPQHF

v_call: TRBV20-1
j_call: TRBJ2-7
cdr3_aa: CSARDSRALSNHEQYF

v_call: TRBV7-8
j_call: TRBJ1-6
cdr3_aa: CASSLGTRDGDNSPLHF

v_call: TRBV10-3
j_call: TRBJ2-2
cdr3_aa: CAISESIQRGPTGELFF

v_call: TRBV27
j_call: TRBJ1-4
cdr3_aa: CASSPRLWGSNEKLFF

v_call: TRBV7-2
j_call: TRBJ2-5
cdr3_aa: CASSLGGIYQETQYF

v_call: TRBV12-3/TRBV12-4
j_call: TRBJ1-1
cdr3_aa: CASSYRPRGYSNTEAFF

v_call: TRBV20-1
j_call: TRBJ1-1
cdr3_aa: CSASNSGGPEAFF

v_call: TRBV7-9
j_call: TRBJ2-1
cdr3_aa: CASSLVGLDGDEQFF

v_call: TRBV11-1
j_call: TRBJ2-7
cdr3_aa: CASSLMGLAGVPSEQYF

v_call: TRBV20-1
j_call: TRBJ2-3
cdr3_aa: CSARDPGSGSSKTQYF

v_call: TRBV27
j_call: TRBJ1-2
cdr3_aa: CASSSLSTGAYGYTF

v_call: TRBV20-1
j_call: TRBJ1-5
cdr3_aa: CSVGQGRNQPQHF